The 20 T cell receptor beta chains below all came from one sample that was sequenced in a study of T cell responses to AZD1222 COVID-19 vaccine. Using immunoSEQ multiplex PCR, the repertoire was profiled, and TCRdb retains in-frame clones only, with some absent. The sample shows some 150,000 clones, around 90% of them seen only once. Sequenced material: peripheral blood, taken on day 0 of MenACWY control vaccination. These receptors were obtained from an adult in good health.

The chain joins TRBV19 to TRBJ1-4; TRBD1 might be the D (6 bases). This CDR3 is built from 13 residues. In germline, CDR1 is LNHDA, CDR2 SQIVND (reference sequence). V shed 7 bases and J shed 8 bases, with 14 bases lying between them. The CDR3 loop reads CASMQGGEEKLFF. The CDR3 DNA reads as TGTGCCAGTATGCAAGGGGGAGAAGAAAAACTGTTTTTT.

This rearrangement joins TRBV30 to TRBJ2-2, with 9 bases fitting TRBD2. Germline loops: CDR1 GTSNPN, CDR2 SVGIG (reference sequence). CDR3 length: 16 residues. Unmatched junction bases numbered 12, after V lost 3 bases and J lost 7 bases. The CDR3, as DNA: TGTGCCTGGAGAAGAACCGGGACTAGCCGACGCGGGGAGCTGTTTTTT. Protein: CAWRRTGTSRRGELFF.

This clone has just a few counts. This rearrangement joins TRBV6-5 to TRBJ2-7, with unresolved D. V lost 6 bases and J 5 bases, leaving 5 bases between the germline ends. The length of the CDR3 is 10 residues. Germline loops: CDR1 MNHEY, CDR2 SVGAGI. CDR3 sequence reads: CASRNHEQYF. CDR3 DNA: TGTGCCAGCAGGAACCACGAGCAGTACTTC.

The chain carries TRBV15 and TRBJ2-1, with a weak D call TRBD2 (5 bases). The V gene lost 5 bases and the J gene lost 9 bases, with 17 bases spanning the gap. Germline CDR1 reads LNHNV; CDR2 reads YYDKDF (reference sequence). The CDR3 spans 14 residues. CDR3 sequence reads: CATSYGINLVEQFF. The CDR3 DNA sequence: TGTGCCACCAGCTACGGGATAAATTTGGTTGAGCAGTTCTTC.

The chain carries TRBV7-6 and TRBJ1-1; tentative D call: TRBD1 (6 bases). This CDR3 has 14 amino acids. Germline V gene sequence: CDR1 SGHVS, CDR2 FNYEAQ. Trimming removed 4 bases at V and 10 bases at J, with 19 bases between. CDR3 in DNA: TGTGCCAGCAGCTCTCCATCTACAGGGTCTGTAGCTTTCTTT. This translates into CASSSPSTGSVAFF.

This chain connects TRBV7-9 to TRBJ2-2; D tentatively fits TRBD1 or TRBD2 (5 bases each). The germline V gene has CDR1 SEHNR and CDR2 FQNEAQ (reference sequence). Trimming shortened V by 5 bases and J by 4 bases, and 14 bases separated the two germline ends. The CDR3 length is 15 residues. CDR3 bases: TGTGCCAGCAGCAAGATGGGGGTTCGCACCGGGGAGCTGTTTTTT. It translates to CASSKMGVRTGELFF.

This clone is a singleton in its sample. The gene calls are TRBV29-1 and TRBJ1-1; D call uncertain. CDR1 is SQVTM, CDR2 ANQGSEA, per germline. The CDR3 consists of 12 residues. Trimming removed 4 bases from V and 5 bases from J, with 11 bases in between. The CDR3 here is CSVVEVGTEAFF. The CDR3 DNA follows: TGCAGCGTTGTGGAGGTGGGAACTGAAGCTTTCTTT.

The CDR3 protein is CASSQEGSHLSSGNTIYF. The CDR3 bases are TGCGCCAGCAGCCAAGAAGGCAGCCACCTTAGCTCTGGAAACACCATATATTTT. V gene TRBV4-1 combines with J gene TRBJ1-3; D is ambiguous. Germline V gives CDR1 MGHRA, CDR2 YSYEKL. Trimming cost V 0 bases and J 0 bases, with 15 bases left between them. This CDR3 comprises 18 residues.

J is TRBJ1-2 and V is TRBV2, with 7 bases identical to TRBD1. V was pared by 6 bases and J by 9 bases, with 10 bases of the junction left unmatched. This CDR3 contains 13 residues. Germline V gene lookup returns CDR1 SNHLY and CDR2 FYNNEI. The CDR3 DNA reads as TGTGCCAGCAGACTAGACAGGGACCATCGCTACACCTTC. Its protein is CASRLDRDHRYTF.

The chain links TRBV11-3 to TRBJ2-7, with no clear D. V was clipped by 0 bases and J by 7 bases, with 13 bases between them. The CDR3 contains 14 residues. Germline CDR1 and CDR2: SGHNT and YENEEA. The CDR3 region is CASSLDRDLVEQYF. The DNA for the CDR3 is TGTGCCAGCAGCTTAGATCGCGATTTGGTGGAGCAGTACTTC.

V gene TRBV7-9 combines with J gene TRBJ2-3, with TRBD2 identical over 9 bases. The CDR3 has 18 residues. V lost 5 bases to trimming and J lost 3 bases; unmatched junction nucleotides: 15. The germline CDR1 and CDR2 sequences are SEHNR and FQNEAQ (reference sequence). CDR3 sequence reads: CASSPIRAGGPETDTQYF. In DNA, the CDR3 is TGTGCCAGCAGCCCAATAAGGGCGGGAGGGCCAGAGACAGATACGCAGTATTTT. Combining the CDR3 with reference TRBV7-9 and TRBJ2-3 gives the whole variable domain DTGVSQNPRHKITKRGQNVTFRCDPISEHNRLYWYRQTLGQGPEFLTYFQNEAQLEKSRLLSDRFSAERPKGSFSTLEIQRTEQGDSAMYLCASSPIRAGGPETDTQYFGPGTRLTVL.

The rearrangement uses TRBV10-2 and TRBJ2-5; unclear D gene. The CDR3 is 11 residues long. Germline assignment: CDR1 WSHSY and CDR2 SAAADI. Trimming cost V 3 bases and J 7 bases, with 6 bases left between them. CDR3 sequence reads: CASSDPGTQYF. The DNA of the CDR3 is TGCGCCAGCAGTGATCCCGGGACCCAGTACTTC.

The chain is built from TRBV30 and TRBJ2-1, with D uncertain. CDR1 is GTSNPN and CDR2 is SVGIG in the germline V gene (reference sequence). There are 15 residues in the CDR3. The V and J ends lost 3 bases and 1 base respectively, with 13 bases between them. The CDR3 region is CAWRPPRGSYNEQFF. The CDR3 DNA reads as TGTGCCTGGAGACCCCCCCGAGGTTCCTACAATGAGCAGTTCTTC.

The chain employs TRBV29-1 and TRBJ2-7; a possible D gene is TRBD1 (6 bases). Germline V lookup: CDR1 SQVTM, CDR2 ANQGSEA. The V end was cut by 6 bases, the J end by 2 bases, with 14 bases between. The CDR3 runs 13 residues. CDR3 in DNA: TGCAGCGTCACTCGACAGGCGCCCTACGAGCAGTACTTC. Protein product: CSVTRQAPYEQYF.

This rearrangement joins TRBV5-8 to TRBJ1-2, with TRBD1 as a possible D gene (6 bases). The CDR3 covers 12 residues. V dropped 8 bases and J dropped 2 bases, with 10 bases sitting between them. Germline CDR1 and CDR2: SGHTS and YDEGEE. The CDR3 region is CAREGGNYGYTF. The CDR3 DNA reads TGTGCCAGGGAAGGGGGGAACTATGGCTACACCTTC.

The J gene is TRBJ2-2, the V gene TRBV7-3; the D gene could be TRBD1 or TRBD2 (5 bases each). The ends were cut back, 9 bases at V and 4 bases at J, with 21 bases in the middle. The CDR3 covers 16 residues. Germline V gives CDR1 SGHTA, CDR2 FQGTGA. CDR3 in DNA: TGTGCCAGTTCCAAATTAGGGACGGGGTCCACCGGGGAGCTGTTTTTT. Protein: CASSKLGTGSTGELFF.

J is TRBJ1-3 and V is TRBV7-3; 7 nucleotides line up with TRBD1. Trimming took 5 bases from V and 4 from J; bases not matched to a gene: 11. The CDR3 is made up of 16 amino acids. Per the germline V gene, CDR1 is SGHTA and CDR2 is FQGTGA. The CDR3 here is CASSLGTAASGNTIYF. CDR3 coding DNA: TGTGCCAGCAGCCTCGGGACAGCGGCCTCCGGAAACACCATATATTTT. The complete variable domain, with remaining parts taken from reference TRBV7-3 and TRBJ1-3, reads GAGVSQTPSNKVTEKGKYVELRCDPISGHTALYWYRQSLGQGPEFLIYFQGTGAADDSGLPNDRFFAVRPEGSVSTLKIQRTERGDSAVYLCASSLGTAASGNTIYFGEGSWLTVV.

This chain connects TRBV28 to TRBJ1-6, with D tentatively TRBD1 (6 bases). The CDR3 is made up of 15 amino acids. Looked up from germline, CDR1 is MDHEN and CDR2 is SYDVKM. The V end was cut by 0 bases, the J end by 7 bases, with 10 bases between. The CDR3 protein is CASSLWSGANSPLHF. The CDR3 DNA follows: TGTGCCAGCAGTTTATGGTCAGGGGCCAATTCACCCCTCCACTTT.

The CDR3 coding sequence is TGTGCCAGCAGCGTGACAGGGACCAACTACGAGCAGTACTTC. Translating it yields CASSVTGTNYEQYF. The J gene is TRBJ2-7, the V gene TRBV9; TRBD1 agrees at 7 bases. CDR3 length equals 14 residues. Per the germline V gene, CDR1 is SGDLS and CDR2 is YYNGEE. The trim removed 2 bases at V and 3 bases at J, leaving 5 bases unmatched.

This chain uses TRBV30 with TRBJ2-4, with a weak D call TRBD1 (7 bases). This CDR3 region has 13 residues. CDR1 is GTSNPN, CDR2 SVGIG, per germline (reference sequence). With 0 bases removed from V and 8 bases from J, the gap between germline ends came to 11 bases. The DNA of the CDR3 is TGTGCCTGGAGTGTAGACAGGGAGGACATTCAGTACTTC. Its translation is CAWSVDREDIQYF.